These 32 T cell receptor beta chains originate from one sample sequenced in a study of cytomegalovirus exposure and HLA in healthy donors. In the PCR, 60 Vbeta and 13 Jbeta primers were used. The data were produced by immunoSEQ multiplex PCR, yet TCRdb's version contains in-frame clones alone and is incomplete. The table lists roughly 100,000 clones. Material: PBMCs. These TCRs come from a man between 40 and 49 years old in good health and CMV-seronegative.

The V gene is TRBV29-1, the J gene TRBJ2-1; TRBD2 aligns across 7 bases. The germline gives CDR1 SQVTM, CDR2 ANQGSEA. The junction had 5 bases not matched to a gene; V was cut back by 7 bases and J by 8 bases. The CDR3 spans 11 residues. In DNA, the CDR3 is TGCAGCGGCCGGGAGGTCGATGAGCAGTTCTTC. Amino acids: CSGREVDEQFF.

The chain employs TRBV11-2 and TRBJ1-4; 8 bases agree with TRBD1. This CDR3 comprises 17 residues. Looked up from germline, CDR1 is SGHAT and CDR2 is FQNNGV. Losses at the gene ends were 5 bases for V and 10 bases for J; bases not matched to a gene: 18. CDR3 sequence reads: CASSVSLGTGPLGKLFF. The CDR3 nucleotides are TGTGCCAGCAGCGTTTCCCTCGGGACAGGCCCCCTGGGAAAACTGTTTTTT.

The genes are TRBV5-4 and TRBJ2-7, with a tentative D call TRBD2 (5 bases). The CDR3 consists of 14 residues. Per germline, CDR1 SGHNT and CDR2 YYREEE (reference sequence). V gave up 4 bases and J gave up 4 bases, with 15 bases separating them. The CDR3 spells CASSPPGSNYEQYF. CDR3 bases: TGTGCCAGCAGCCCACCGGGATCCAATTACGAGCAGTACTTC. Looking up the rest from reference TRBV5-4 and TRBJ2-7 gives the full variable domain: ETGVTQSPTHLIKTRGQQVTLRCSSQSGHNTVSWYQQALGQGPQFIFQYYREEENGRGNFPPRFSGLQFPNYSSELNVNALELDDSALYLCASSPPGSNYEQYFGPGTRLTVT.

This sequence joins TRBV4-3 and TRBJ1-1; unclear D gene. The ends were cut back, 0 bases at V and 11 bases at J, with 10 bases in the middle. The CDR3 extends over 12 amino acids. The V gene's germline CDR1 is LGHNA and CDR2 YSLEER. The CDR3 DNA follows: TGCGCCAGCAGCCAAGATCAAAAACGGGCTTTCTTT. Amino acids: CASSQDQKRAFF.

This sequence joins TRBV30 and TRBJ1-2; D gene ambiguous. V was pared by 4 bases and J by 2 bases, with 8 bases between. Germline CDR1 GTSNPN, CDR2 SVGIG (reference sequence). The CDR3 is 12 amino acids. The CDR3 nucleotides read TGTGCCTGGACTAAAACCAACTATGGCTACACCTTC. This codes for CAWTKTNYGYTF.

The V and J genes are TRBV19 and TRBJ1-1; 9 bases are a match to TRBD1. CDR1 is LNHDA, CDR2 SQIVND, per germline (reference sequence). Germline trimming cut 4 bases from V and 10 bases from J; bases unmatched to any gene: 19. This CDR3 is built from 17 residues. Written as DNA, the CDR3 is TGTGCCAGTAGTACGCATCCGGGACAGGGTGGCGGGGTTGGAGCTTTCTTT. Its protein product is CASSTHPGQGGGVGAFF.

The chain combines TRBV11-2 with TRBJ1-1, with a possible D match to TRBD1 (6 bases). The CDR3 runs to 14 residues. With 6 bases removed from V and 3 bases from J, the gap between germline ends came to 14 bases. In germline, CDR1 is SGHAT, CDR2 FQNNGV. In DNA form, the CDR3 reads TGTGCCAGCAGTGGGGGGGCTGGGTACACTGAAGCTTTCTTT. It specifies CASSGGAGYTEAFF.

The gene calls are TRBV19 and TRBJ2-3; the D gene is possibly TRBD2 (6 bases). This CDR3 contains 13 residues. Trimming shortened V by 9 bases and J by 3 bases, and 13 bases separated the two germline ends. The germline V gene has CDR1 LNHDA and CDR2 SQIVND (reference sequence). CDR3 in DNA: TGTGCCAGCCATGGACTAAAGACAGATACGCAGTATTTT. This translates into CASHGLKTDTQYF.

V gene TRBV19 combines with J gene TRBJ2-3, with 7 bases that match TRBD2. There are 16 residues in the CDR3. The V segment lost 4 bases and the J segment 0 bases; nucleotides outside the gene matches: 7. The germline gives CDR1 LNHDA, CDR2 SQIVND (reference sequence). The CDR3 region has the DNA TGTGCCAGTAGTAACCCATTAGCGGGTAGCACAGATACGCAGTATTTT. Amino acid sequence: CASSNPLAGSTDTQYF.

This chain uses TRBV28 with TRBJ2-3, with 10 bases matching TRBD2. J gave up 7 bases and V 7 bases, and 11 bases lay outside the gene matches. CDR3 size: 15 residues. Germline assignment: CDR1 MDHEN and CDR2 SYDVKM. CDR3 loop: CASNQGGSGGNTQYF. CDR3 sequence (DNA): TGTGCCAGCAACCAAGGGGGTAGCGGGGGGAATACGCAGTATTTT.

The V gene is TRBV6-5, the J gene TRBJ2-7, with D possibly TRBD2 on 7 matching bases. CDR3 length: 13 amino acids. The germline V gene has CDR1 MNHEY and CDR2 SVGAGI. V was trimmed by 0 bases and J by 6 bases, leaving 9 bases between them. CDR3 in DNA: TGTGCCAGCAGTTACTCAAGGGGGGGCGAGCAGTACTTC. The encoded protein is CASSYSRGGEQYF.

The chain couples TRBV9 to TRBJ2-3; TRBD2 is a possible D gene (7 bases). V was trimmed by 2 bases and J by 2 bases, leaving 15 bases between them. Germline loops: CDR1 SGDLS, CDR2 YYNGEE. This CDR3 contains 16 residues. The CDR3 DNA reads TGTGCCAGCAGCGTTGCCGGGGGGCGCCCCACAGATACGCAGTATTTT. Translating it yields CASSVAGGRPTDTQYF.

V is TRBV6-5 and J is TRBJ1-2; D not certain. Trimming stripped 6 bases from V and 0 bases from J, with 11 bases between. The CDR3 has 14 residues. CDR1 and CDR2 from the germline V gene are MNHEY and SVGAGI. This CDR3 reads CASSETEANYGYTF. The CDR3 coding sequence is TGTGCCAGCAGCGAAACAGAAGCTAACTATGGCTACACCTTC.

The CDR3 here is CASTPGQGPYNEQFF. The CDR3 DNA follows: TGCGCCAGCACGCCGGGACAGGGCCCGTACAATGAGCAGTTCTTC. The chain is built from TRBV5-1 and TRBJ2-1, with TRBD1 matching over 9 bases. The CDR3 length is 15 residues. Trimming removed 6 bases from V and 4 bases from J; junction bases left unmatched: 8. Germline V gives CDR1 SGHRS, CDR2 YFSETQ. Supplemented by reference TRBV5-1 and TRBJ2-1, the full variable domain reads KAGVTQTPRYLIKTRGQQVTLSCSPISGHRSVSWYQQTPGQGLQFLFEYFSETQRNKGNFPGRFSGRQFSNSRSEMNVSTLELGDSALYLCASTPGQGPYNEQFFGPGTRLTVL.

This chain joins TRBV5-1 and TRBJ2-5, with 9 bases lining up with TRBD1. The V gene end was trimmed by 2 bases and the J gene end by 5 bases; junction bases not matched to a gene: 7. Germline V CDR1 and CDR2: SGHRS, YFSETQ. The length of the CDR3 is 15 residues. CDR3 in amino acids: CASSLTGTGIETQYF. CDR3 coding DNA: TGCGCCAGCAGCTTAACCGGGACAGGGATCGAGACCCAGTACTTC.

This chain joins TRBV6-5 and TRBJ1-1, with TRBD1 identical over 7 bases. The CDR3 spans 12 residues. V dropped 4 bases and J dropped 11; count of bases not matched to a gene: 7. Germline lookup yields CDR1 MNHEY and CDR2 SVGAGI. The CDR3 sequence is CASSSYTGEAFF. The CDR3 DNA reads TGTGCCAGCAGTTCTTACACAGGGGAGGCTTTCTTT.

CDR3 loop: CASSFIPGAGELFF. CDR3 bases: TGTGCCAGCAGCTTTATCCCGGGGGCCGGGGAGCTGTTTTTT. The gene calls are TRBV11-2 and TRBJ2-2, with D perhaps TRBD2 (6 bases). V lost 3 bases, J lost 6 bases, and 11 bases lay in between. CDR1 and CDR2 (germline): SGHAT, FQNNGV. CDR3 length equals 14 residues.

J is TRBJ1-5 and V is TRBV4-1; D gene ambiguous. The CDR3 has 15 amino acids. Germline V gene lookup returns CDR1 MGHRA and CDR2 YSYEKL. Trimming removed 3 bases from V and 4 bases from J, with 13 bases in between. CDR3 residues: CASSQAILANQPQHF. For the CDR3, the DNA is TGCGCCAGCAGCCAGGCGATTCTAGCAAATCAGCCCCAGCATTTT.

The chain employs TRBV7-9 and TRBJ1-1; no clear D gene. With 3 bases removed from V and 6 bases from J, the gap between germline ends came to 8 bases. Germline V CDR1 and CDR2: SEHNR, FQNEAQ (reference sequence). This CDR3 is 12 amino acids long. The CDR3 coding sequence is TGTGCCAGCAGCTTTGGTGGGCCTGAAGCTTTCTTT. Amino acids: CASSFGGPEAFF.

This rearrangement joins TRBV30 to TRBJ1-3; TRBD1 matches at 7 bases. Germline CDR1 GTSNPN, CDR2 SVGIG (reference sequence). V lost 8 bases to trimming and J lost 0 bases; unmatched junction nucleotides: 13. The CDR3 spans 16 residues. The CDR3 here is CATRSGTDDSGNTIYF. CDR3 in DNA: TGTGCCACCCGATCCGGGACAGATGACTCTGGAAACACCATATATTTT.

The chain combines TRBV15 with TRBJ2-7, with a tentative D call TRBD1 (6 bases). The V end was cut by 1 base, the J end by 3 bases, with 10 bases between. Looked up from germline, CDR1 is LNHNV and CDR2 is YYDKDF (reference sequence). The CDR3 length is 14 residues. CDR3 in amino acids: CATSRVGGLYEQYF. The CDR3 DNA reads TGTGCCACCAGCAGAGTTGGGGGCCTCTACGAGCAGTACTTC. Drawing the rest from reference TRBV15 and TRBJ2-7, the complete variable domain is DAMVIQNPRYQVTQFGKPVTLSCSQTLNHNVMYWYQQKSSQAPKLLFHYYDKDFNNEADTPDNFQSRRPNTSFCFLDIRSPGLGDTAMYLCATSRVGGLYEQYFGPGTRLTVT.

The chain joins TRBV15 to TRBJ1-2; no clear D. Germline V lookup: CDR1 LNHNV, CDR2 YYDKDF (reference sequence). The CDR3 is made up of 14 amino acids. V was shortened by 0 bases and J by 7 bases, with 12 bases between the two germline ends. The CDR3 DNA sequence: TGTGCCACCAGCAGAGAAGGCCCGGCGGGTGGCTACACCTTC. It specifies CATSREGPAGGYTF.

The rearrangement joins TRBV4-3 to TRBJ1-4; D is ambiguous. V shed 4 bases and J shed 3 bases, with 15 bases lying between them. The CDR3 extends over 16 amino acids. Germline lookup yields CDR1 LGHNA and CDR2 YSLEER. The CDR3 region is CASSRDLGKANEKLFF. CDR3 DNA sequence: TGCGCCAGCAGCCGAGATCTCGGGAAAGCTAATGAAAAACTGTTTTTT.

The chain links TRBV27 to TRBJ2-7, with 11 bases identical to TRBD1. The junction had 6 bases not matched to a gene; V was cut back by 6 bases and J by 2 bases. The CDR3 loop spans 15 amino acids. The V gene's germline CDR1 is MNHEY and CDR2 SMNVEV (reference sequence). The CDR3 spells CASRDPGQGAYEQYF. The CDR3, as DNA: TGTGCCAGCAGGGACCCGGGACAGGGGGCCTACGAGCAGTACTTC.

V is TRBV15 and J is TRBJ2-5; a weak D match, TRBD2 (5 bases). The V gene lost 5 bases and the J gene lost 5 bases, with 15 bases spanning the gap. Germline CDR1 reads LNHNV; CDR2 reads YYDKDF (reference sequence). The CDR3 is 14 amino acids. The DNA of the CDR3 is TGTGCCACCAGCCCCGGGTGGGCGGGTGAGACCCAGTACTTC. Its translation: CATSPGWAGETQYF.

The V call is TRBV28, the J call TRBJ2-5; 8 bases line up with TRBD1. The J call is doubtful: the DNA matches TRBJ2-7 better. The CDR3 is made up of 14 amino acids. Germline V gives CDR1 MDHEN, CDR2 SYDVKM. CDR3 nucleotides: TGTGCCAGCAGTCTAACAGGGGGGTCCTACGAGCAGTACTTC. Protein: CASSLTGGSYEQYF.

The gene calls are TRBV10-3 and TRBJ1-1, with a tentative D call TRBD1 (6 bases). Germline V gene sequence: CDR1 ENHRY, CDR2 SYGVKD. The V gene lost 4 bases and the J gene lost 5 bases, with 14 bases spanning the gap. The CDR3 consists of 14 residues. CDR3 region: CAISVGQSGTEAFF. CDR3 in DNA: TGTGCCATCAGTGTAGGACAGTCGGGAACTGAAGCTTTCTTT.

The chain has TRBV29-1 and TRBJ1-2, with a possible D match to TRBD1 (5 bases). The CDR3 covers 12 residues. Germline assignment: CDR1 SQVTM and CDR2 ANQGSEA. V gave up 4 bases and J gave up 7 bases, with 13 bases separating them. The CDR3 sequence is CSVVGAASGYTF. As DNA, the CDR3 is TGCAGCGTTGTAGGGGCGGCAAGTGGCTACACCTTC.

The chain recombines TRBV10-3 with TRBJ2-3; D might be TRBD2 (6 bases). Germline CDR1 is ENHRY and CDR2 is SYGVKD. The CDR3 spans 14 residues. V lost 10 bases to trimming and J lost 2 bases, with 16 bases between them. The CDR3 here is CATGILAVTDTQYF. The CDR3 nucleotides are TGTGCCACCGGAATTTTAGCGGTCACAGATACGCAGTATTTT.

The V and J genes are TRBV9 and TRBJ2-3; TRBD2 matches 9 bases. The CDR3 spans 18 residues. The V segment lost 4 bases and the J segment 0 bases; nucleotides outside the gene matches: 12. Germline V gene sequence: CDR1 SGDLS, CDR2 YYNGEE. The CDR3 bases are TGTGCCAGCAGCCTTGGGGCGGGGGGGCCTGCTAGCACAGATACGCAGTATTTT. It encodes CASSLGAGGPASTDTQYF.

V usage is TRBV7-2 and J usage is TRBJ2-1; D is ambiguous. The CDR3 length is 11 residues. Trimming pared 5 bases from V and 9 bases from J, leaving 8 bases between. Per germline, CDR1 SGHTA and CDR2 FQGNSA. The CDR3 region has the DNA TGTGCCAGCAGCCGTTTCGGTGAGCAGTTCTTC. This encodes CASSRFGEQFF.

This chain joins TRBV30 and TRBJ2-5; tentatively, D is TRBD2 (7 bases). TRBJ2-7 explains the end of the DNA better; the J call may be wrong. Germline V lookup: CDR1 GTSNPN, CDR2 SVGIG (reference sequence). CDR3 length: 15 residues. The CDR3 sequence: CAWTGGQGTSYEQYF. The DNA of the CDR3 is TGTGCCTGGACCGGGGGGCAGGGGACCTCCTACGAGCAGTACTTC.